This TCR beta chain was identified during a study of OX40 agonist ivuxolimab in advanced cancers. TCRdb keeps only in-frame clones here, not all; method: immunoSEQ multiplex PCR. The data show some 70,000 clones, 80% to 90% seen once. The CDR3 is 14 residues long. Trimming took off 1 base at V and 5 bases at J, with 11 bases between the two ends. CDR1 SGHNT and CDR2 YENEEA come from the germline V gene. The chain uses TRBV11-3 and TRBJ2-5; D is ambiguous. Material: CD4+ or CD8+ T cells sorted from blood, obtained in a trial of the OX40 agonist ivuxolimab. This sequence originates from an adult with an advanced solid tumor such as melanoma, head and neck, liver or kidney cancer. The CDR3 region has the DNA TGTGCCAGCAGCTTAGGGGGATCTGGGGAGACCCAGTACTTC. Protein sequence: CASSLGGSGETQYF.